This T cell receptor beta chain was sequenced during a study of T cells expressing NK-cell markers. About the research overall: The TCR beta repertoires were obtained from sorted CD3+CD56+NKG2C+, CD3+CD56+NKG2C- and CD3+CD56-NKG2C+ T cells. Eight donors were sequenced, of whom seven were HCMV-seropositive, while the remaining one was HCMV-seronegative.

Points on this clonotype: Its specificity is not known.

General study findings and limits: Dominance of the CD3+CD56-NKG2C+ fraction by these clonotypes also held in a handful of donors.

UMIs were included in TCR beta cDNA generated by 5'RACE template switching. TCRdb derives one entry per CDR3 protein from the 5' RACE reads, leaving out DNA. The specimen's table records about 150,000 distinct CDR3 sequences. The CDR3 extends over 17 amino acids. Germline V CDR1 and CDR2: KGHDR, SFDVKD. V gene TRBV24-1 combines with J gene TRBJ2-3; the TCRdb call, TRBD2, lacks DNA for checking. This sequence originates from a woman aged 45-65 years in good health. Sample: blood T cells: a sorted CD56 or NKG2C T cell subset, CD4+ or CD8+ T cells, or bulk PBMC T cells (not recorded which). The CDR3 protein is CASRAGVRGIRTDTQYF.